In this sample, the clone carrying this T cell receptor (beta chain) turned up many times. The 5'RACE template-switching step produced TCR cDNA and added a universal primer site and UMIs. TCRdb redid the calling of the 5' RACE reads with MiXCR, one entry per CDR3 protein. This repertoire shows a few hundred thousand distinct CDR3 sequences, approximately 3.9% found once; its top ten account for 23%. The data derive from a study of T cells after yellow fever vaccination. From germline, CDR1 is ENHRY and CDR2 SYGVKD. The CDR3 extends over 15 amino acids. The germline V and J ends were trimmed by 10 bases and 0 bases, with 19 bases remaining between them.

This specimen consisted of PBMCs, obtained on the day of the yellow fever booster vaccination. This TCR was recovered from a man between 18 and 35 years old who received the YFV17D yellow fever vaccine. This sequence joins TRBV10-3 and TRBJ2-7; D is possibly TRBD1 (6 bases). The CDR3 nucleotides are TGTGCCACCCCATTGGGGACAACGCTCTCCTACGAGCAGTACTTC. This sequence encodes CATPLGTTLSYEQYF.